The sequence of this T cell receptor (beta chain) was determined in a study of shared clonotypes between healthy human individuals. As for the study in general: Those who served as donors were a couple of women and a few men between the ages of 18 and 49.

V was shortened by 0 bases and J by 8 bases, with 3 bases between the two germline ends. CDR1 is SGHKS and CDR2 is YYEKEE in the germline V gene (reference sequence). The CDR3 is 11 residues long. Study donors comprised healthy, HIV-negative adults devoid of recent acute infection or vaccination. A remark on this clone: Its antigen is unidentified.

Over several immunoSEQ plates, each subset's genomic DNA was distributed in even portions. Clones were read by immunoSEQ multiplex PCR, and TCRdb kept only the in-frame ones, dropping some. Of some 580,000 clones listed, 97% are singletons. Study-level points and caveats: Memory subsets had estimated richness that was generally smaller than that of naive subsets.

The sequencing sample was made of naive CD4+ T cells sorted from blood. As for subset: CD45RA+ positively selected. This sequence joins TRBV5-5 and TRBJ2-1; D remains ambiguous. The receptor was derived from a woman in her 30s in good health. The DNA of the CDR3 is TGTGCCAGCAGCTTGGAACATGAGCAGTTCTTC. This codes for CASSLEHEQFF.